These T cell receptor beta chains were read from a single sample in a study of T cell responses to AZD1222 COVID-19 vaccine. TCRdb keeps only in-frame clones here, not all; method: immunoSEQ multiplex PCR. The sample includes tens of thousands of clones, about 91% of them seen just once. The sample here was peripheral blood, taken on day 0 of AZD1222 vaccination. The receptors were gathered from an adult in good health. The conserved cysteine and the conserved F or W are not part of the CDR3 here. For some rows the clone size is stated as once, few or many, or as a class when expanded; others skip it.

j_gene: TRBJ2-7; abundance: NA; v_gene: TRBV21-1; CDR3aa: ASSTLASGGY
j_gene: TRBJ1-3; abundance: NA; v_gene: TRBV9; CDR3aa: ASSVGSFSGNTIY
j_gene: TRBJ2-1; abundance: NA; v_gene: TRBV19; CDR3aa: ASSIFSGGGSYNEQF
j_gene: TRBJ2-1; abundance: NA; v_gene: TRBV7-8; CDR3aa: ASSLAGGNEQF
j_gene: TRBJ1-5; abundance: NA; v_gene: TRBV10-3; CDR3aa: AISDSPGTGLGQPQH
j_gene: TRBJ2-2; abundance: once; v_gene: TRBV19; CDR3aa: ASSIRGVLAVYTGELF
j_gene: TRBJ1-5; abundance: NA; v_gene: TRBV24-1; CDR3aa: ATSDMFSNQPQH
j_gene: TRBJ1-6; abundance: NA; v_gene: TRBV11-1; CDR3aa: ASSLEGSRHSPLH
j_gene: TRBJ2-7; abundance: NA; v_gene: TRBV6-5; CDR3aa: ASRVFKGAHEQY
j_gene: TRBJ2-5; abundance: once; v_gene: TRBV28; CDR3aa: ASRPLGGETQY
j_gene: TRBJ2-2; abundance: few; v_gene: TRBV27; CDR3aa: ASSQSPGFSGELF
j_gene: TRBJ1-5; abundance: NA; v_gene: TRBV28; CDR3aa: ASSFTPGGGNQPQH
j_gene: TRBJ2-3; abundance: NA; v_gene: TRBV5-1; CDR3aa: ASSLLYTQY
j_gene: TRBJ2-3; abundance: NA; v_gene: TRBV5-1; CDR3aa: ASSVRQGVSDTQY
j_gene: TRBJ1-1; abundance: NA; v_gene: TRBV2; CDR3aa: ASSGRAMNTEAF
j_gene: TRBJ1-5; abundance: NA; v_gene: TRBV19; CDR3aa: ASMVQGLSQPQH